Each of the 27 T cell receptor beta chains below was sequenced from the same sample in a study of T cell responses to AZD1222 COVID-19 vaccine. Here immunoSEQ multiplex PCR was the method, and the copy in TCRdb shows in-frame clones only, minus some. The repertoire includes approximately 190,000 clones, approximately 91% of them detected once, and 0.99% sits in the top ten. The sample was peripheral blood, taken on day 0 of AZD1222 vaccination. The source is an adult in good health.

The gene calls are TRBV6-5 and TRBJ1-2; the D gene is possibly TRBD1 (5 bases). V was cut by 7 bases and J by 7 bases, with 22 bases left in between. The germline V gene encodes CDR1 MNHEY and CDR2 SVGAGI. CDR3 length: 15 amino acids. The CDR3 nucleotides read TGTGCCAGCACTCTCAATGGGGCAGGGTCCGGTGGCTACACCTTC. It yields the protein CASTLNGAGSGGYTF.

This chain connects TRBV5-1 to TRBJ1-4; 8 positions match TRBD1. The CDR3 covers 18 residues. The germline V gene has CDR1 SGHRS and CDR2 YFSETQ. The V gene end was trimmed by 7 bases and the J gene end by 5 bases; junction bases not matched to a gene: 19. In DNA form, the CDR3 reads TGCGCCAGCCGACGGGACAGGCTCCGTTCTACGGGAAATGAAAAACTGTTTTTT. This codes for CASRRDRLRSTGNEKLFF.

This clone was recorded once. The J gene is TRBJ1-2, the V gene TRBV19; tentative D call: TRBD1 (5 bases). The CDR3 totals 14 residues. The ends were cut back, 4 bases at V and 5 bases at J, with 14 bases in the middle. Germline V gene lookup returns CDR1 LNHDA and CDR2 SQIVND (reference sequence). The CDR3 here is CASSRDPGRYGYTF. The CDR3 bases are TGTGCCAGTAGTAGGGACCCAGGCCGTTATGGCTACACCTTC.

The chain joins TRBV27 to TRBJ2-2, with 8 bases that match TRBD1. The CDR3 is 15 residues long. CDR1 MNHEY and CDR2 SMNVEV come from the germline V gene (reference sequence). Losses at the gene ends were 8 bases for V and 6 bases for J; bases not matched to a gene: 11. The CDR3: CASLARGQNSGELFF. The CDR3 region has the DNA TGTGCCAGCCTCGCCAGGGGGCAGAATTCCGGGGAGCTGTTTTTT.

This clone was detected only once. The chain is built from TRBV5-1 and TRBJ2-5; no clear D gene. With 0 bases removed from V and 3 bases from J, the gap between germline ends came to 6 bases. The CDR3 is 13 amino acids. Germline CDR1 and CDR2: SGHRS and YFSETQ. The CDR3: CASSLDEEETQYF. The CDR3 coding sequence is TGCGCCAGCAGCTTGGACGAAGAAGAGACCCAGTACTTC.

The chain is built from TRBV24-1 and TRBJ2-2; maybe TRBD1 (6 bases). From germline, CDR1 is KGHDR and CDR2 SFDVKD. Trimming pared 7 bases from V and 2 bases from J, leaving 13 bases between. This CDR3 comprises 15 residues. CDR3 sequence (DNA): TGTGCCACCAGGTCGCAGGGGCGAAACACCGGGGAGCTGTTTTTT. Translation: CATRSQGRNTGELFF.

The gene calls are TRBV18 and TRBJ1-1, with D uncertain. Trimming removed 3 bases from V and 1 base from J, with 9 bases in between. Looked up from germline, CDR1 is KGHSH and CDR2 is LQKENI. The CDR3 is 14 residues long. In DNA, the CDR3 is TGTGCCAGCTCACCCTCTGGGTCGAACACTGAAGCTTTCTTT. Protein product: CASSPSGSNTEAFF.

V and J are TRBV21-1 and TRBJ2-5; TRBD1, the table's D call, was not compared with the DNA. TRBV21-1 is assigned pseudogene status. The CDR3 extends over 16 amino acids. CDR3 coding DNA: TGTGCCAGCAAGGAGGCGGGACAGACGTACCAAGAGACCCAGTACTTC. Translated, it gives CASKEAGQTYQETQYF.

This clone came up once. The rearrangement uses TRBV2 and TRBJ2-7, with 7 nucleotides matching TRBD1. V was pared by 5 bases and J by 3 bases, with 4 bases of the junction left unmatched. The CDR3 has 13 amino acids. Germline V CDR1 and CDR2: SNHLY, FYNNEI. The CDR3 DNA reads as TGTGCCAGCAGTACGACAGGGATCTACGAGCAGTACTTC. It encodes CASSTTGIYEQYF.

This chain joins TRBV3-1 (or the pseudogene TRBV3-2) and TRBJ2-7; D remains ambiguous. Trimming left V 1 base short and J 6 bases short, with 16 bases between. Germline CDR1 reads LGHDT; CDR2 reads YNNKEL (reference sequence). This CDR3 has 15 residues. The DNA for the CDR3 is TGTGCCAGCAGCCAAGTCGGGTTCGGTAGAGGCGAGCAGTACTTC. Amino acids: CASSQVGFGRGEQYF.

The chain couples TRBV20-1 to TRBJ2-3, with D uncertain. Trimming took 4 bases from V and 6 from J, leaving 5 bases between them. Per the germline V gene, CDR1 is DFQATT and CDR2 is SNEGSKA (reference sequence). The CDR3 is made up of 10 amino acids. The CDR3: CSAITDTQYF. CDR3 DNA: TGCAGTGCTATCACGGATACGCAGTATTTT.

The gene calls are TRBV2 and TRBJ1-2, with D possibly TRBD1 on 5 matching bases. The CDR3 consists of 13 residues. V was clipped by 7 bases and J by 8 bases, with 17 bases between them. The germline gives CDR1 SNHLY, CDR2 FYNNEI. The CDR3 coding sequence is TGTGCCAGCACGGACAACCCCGGGAGGGGCTACACCTTC. It is translated as CASTDNPGRGYTF.

This chain links TRBV9 with TRBJ1-6; possibly TRBD1 for D (5 bases). V lost 0 bases and J 10 bases, leaving 11 bases between the germline ends. The CDR3 runs to 14 residues. Per germline, CDR1 SGDLS and CDR2 YYNGEE. The CDR3 loop is CASSVGQINSPLHF. In DNA, the CDR3 is TGTGCCAGCAGCGTAGGACAGATAAACTCACCCCTCCACTTT.

The chain couples TRBV27 to TRBJ2-1; D is unclear. Trimming shortened V by 4 bases and J by 8 bases, and 6 bases separated the two germline ends. CDR1 is MNHEY, CDR2 SMNVEV, per germline (reference sequence). This CDR3 is 11 amino acids long. The CDR3 nucleotides read TGTGCCAGCAGTTCTCGTTATGAGCAGTTCTTC. It codes for CASSSRYEQFF.

The chain couples TRBV2 to TRBJ2-5, with D tentatively TRBD2 (6 bases). CDR1 and CDR2 from the germline V gene are SNHLY and FYNNEI. The germline V and J ends were trimmed by 11 bases and 3 bases, with 13 bases remaining between them. The CDR3 consists of 12 residues. The CDR3 nucleotides are TGTGCCTCCGGGGCTAGCGAAGAGACCCAGTACTTC. This sequence encodes CASGASEETQYF.

This chain joins TRBV7-9 and TRBJ2-2; TRBD1 aligns across 8 bases. The V and J ends lost 4 bases and 4 bases, in that order; junction bases with no gene match: 5. This CDR3 comprises 15 residues. Per germline, CDR1 SEHNR and CDR2 FQNEAQ (reference sequence). The CDR3 DNA sequence: TGTGCCAGCAGCTCTGGACAGGGCGGCACCGGGGAGCTGTTTTTT. It is translated as CASSSGQGGTGELFF.

The J gene is TRBJ2-4, the V gene TRBV7-3; TRBD2 matches 8 bases. Germline lookup yields CDR1 SGHTA and CDR2 FQGTGA. This CDR3 is 13 amino acids long. V shed 6 bases and J 6 bases; nucleotides not matched to a gene: 4. The CDR3 protein is CASSDAGGNIQYF. The CDR3 coding sequence is TGTGCCAGCAGTGACGCGGGGGGAAACATTCAGTACTTC.

The chain recombines TRBV27 with TRBJ1-3; no reliable D call. The CDR3 length is 14 residues. V was cut by 3 bases and J by 0 bases, with 6 bases left in between. The germline V gene encodes CDR1 MNHEY and CDR2 SMNVEV (reference sequence). Here the CDR3 reads CASSFAGSGNTIYF. The CDR3 nucleotides read TGTGCCAGCAGTTTTGCGGGCTCTGGAAACACCATATATTTT.

The rearrangement uses TRBV7-3 and TRBJ2-7; D is undetermined. The CDR3 extends over 16 amino acids. Germline CDR1 is SGHTA and CDR2 is FQGTGA. V was clipped by 5 bases and J by 4 bases, with 21 bases between them. The DNA of the CDR3 is TGTGCCAGCAGCCGGGCCCCCTCCTCGGGCGGTTACGAGCAGTACTTC. This codes for CASSRAPSSGGYEQYF.

This clone was counted a few times. The rearrangement uses TRBV9 and TRBJ2-1, with D maybe TRBD2 (6 bases). From germline, CDR1 is SGDLS and CDR2 YYNGEE. Between the trimmed V and J ends, which lost 0 bases and 10 bases, there was a span of 23 bases. The CDR3 consists of 17 residues. The CDR3 nucleotides are TGTGCCAGCAGCGTAGACCCCCCCCAGGGTATCCGGGGGGAGCAGTTCTTC. This codes for CASSVDPPQGIRGEQFF.

The chain couples TRBV3-1 (or the pseudogene TRBV3-2) to TRBJ2-2; 7 bases line up with TRBD1. Germline CDR1 reads LGHDT; CDR2 reads YNNKEL (reference sequence). J gave up 4 bases and V 2 bases, and 1 base lay outside the gene matches. The CDR3 is 14 residues long. The CDR3 loop reads CASSQQGVTGELFF. The CDR3 DNA reads TGTGCCAGCAGCCAACAGGGGGTCACCGGGGAGCTGTTTTTT.

The chain couples TRBV4-1 to TRBJ1-4, with D perhaps matching TRBD1 (5 bases). V lost 0 bases, J lost 4 bases, and 9 bases lay in between. This CDR3 region has 15 residues. Germline V gene sequence: CDR1 MGHRA, CDR2 YSYEKL. The chain's CDR3 is CASSQDRGINEKLFF. The CDR3 nucleotides read TGCGCCAGCAGCCAAGATCGGGGGATTAATGAAAAACTGTTTTTT.

This clone came up a few times. The chain employs TRBV27 and TRBJ2-7, with a weak D call TRBD1 (6 bases). Trimming cost V 6 bases and J 1 base, with 13 bases left between them. The CDR3 extends over 14 amino acids. Germline V gene data show CDR1 as MNHEY and CDR2 as SMNVEV (reference sequence). The CDR3 sequence: CASRPGQVSYEQYF. DNA of the CDR3: TGTGCCAGCAGACCGGGACAAGTTTCCTACGAGCAGTACTTC.

This rearrangement joins TRBV7-9 to TRBJ2-7, with 9 bases lining up with TRBD2. Germline assignment: CDR1 SEHNR and CDR2 FQNEAQ (reference sequence). V lost 5 bases to trimming and J lost 2 bases; unmatched junction nucleotides: 7. The CDR3 extends over 15 amino acids. In DNA, the CDR3 is TGTGCCAGCAGCCATCGGGCTAGCGGGACCTACGAGCAGTACTTC. The encoded protein is CASSHRASGTYEQYF.

This chain links TRBV7-2 with TRBJ1-6; D gene unclear. The CDR3 is 15 residues long. Germline V gene sequence: CDR1 SGHTA, CDR2 FQGNSA. V was shortened by 5 bases and J by 1 base, with 9 bases between the two germline ends. CDR3 region: CASSQTVSYNSPLHF. The CDR3 nucleotides are TGTGCCAGCAGCCAAACCGTTTCCTATAATTCACCCCTCCACTTT.

The V and J genes are TRBV29-1 and TRBJ1-1; the D is unclear. This CDR3 has 14 amino acids. With 2 bases removed from V and 1 base from J, the gap between germline ends came to 11 bases. Germline CDR1 is SQVTM and CDR2 is ANQGSEA. The CDR3 spells CSVEITTRNTEAFF. CDR3 coding DNA: TGCAGCGTTGAAATAACTACCCGGAACACTGAAGCTTTCTTT. Variable domain in full (rest from reference TRBV29-1 and TRBJ1-1): SAVISQKPSRDICQRGTSLTIQCQVDSQVTMMFWYRQQPGQSLTLIATANQGSEATYESGFVIDKFPISRPNLTFSTLTVSNMSPEDSSIYLCSVEITTRNTEAFFGQGTRLTVV.

The chain carries TRBV7-9 and TRBJ1-5; TRBD1 might be the D (5 bases). CDR3 length: 15 residues. The V and J ends lost 0 bases and 11 bases respectively, with 17 bases between them. Germline-derived CDR1 and CDR2 are SEHNR and FQNEAQ (reference sequence). CDR3 nucleotides: TGTGCCAGCAGCTTAGCTGGGGCCCAGCTTGGGGCCCAGCATTTT. The encoded protein is CASSLAGAQLGAQHF. The whole variable domain, filled in from reference TRBV7-9 and TRBJ1-5, reads DTGVSQNPRHKITKRGQNVTFRCDPISEHNRLYWYRQTLGQGPEFLTYFQNEAQLEKSRLLSDRFSAERPKGSFSTLEIQRTEQGDSAMYLCASSLAGAQLGAQHFGDGTRLSIL.